These T cell receptor beta chains were read from a single sample in a study of brain T cells in children with intractable seizures. Clones were sequenced by immunoSEQ multiplex PCR, and TCRdb holds only the in-frame ones, with some missing. Seen here are roughly 80,000 clones, about 93% observed once, and the top ten hold less than 30%. Specimen: peripheral blood, collected at surgery. The receptors were sampled from a girl aged 2 to 10 with Rasmussen encephalitis and intractable seizures. Each CDR3 is given with its conserved first and last residue. The order of the fields is J gene, V gene, CDR3 protein.

>TRBJ2-3|TRBV11-2
CASSWDSSADTQYF
>TRBJ2-5|TRBV4-2
CASSQDGAGGKETQYF
>TRBJ2-3|TRBV7-9
CASSPIGGTDTQYF
>TRBJ2-3|TRBV6-6
CASSPRTSGGAVDTQYF
>TRBJ1-6|TRBV7-2
CASSPGTERYSPLHF
>TRBJ2-1|TRBV2
CASTSGGGGNEQFF
>TRBJ1-2|TRBV11-2
CASSLTSGSGDYGYTF
>TRBJ2-5|TRBV5-4
CASSPDYFLAGGRKETQYF
>TRBJ2-7|TRBV30
CAWSSSSISYEQYF
>TRBJ1-5|TRBV24-1
CATSDPTRGGNQPQHF
>TRBJ1-2|TRBV7-9
CASSLDQGDGYTF
>TRBJ1-3|TRBV4-1
CASSPEGARNTIYF
>TRBJ1-2|TRBV24-1
CATSDLHRDYGYTF
>TRBJ2-5|TRBV6-5
CASSYRAATYEDQYF
>TRBJ2-5|TRBV5-4
CASSLGGFQETQYF
>TRBJ2-7|TRBV9
CASSVDSSGVLDEQYF
>TRBJ2-7|TRBV11-3
CASSPEGSGEQYF
>TRBJ1-5|TRBV4-2
CASSQDLLLGQPQHF
>TRBJ2-5|TRBV6-5
CASWTGLGTQYF
>TRBJ1-2|TRBV11-2
CASSSIRGSVPPSAYTF
>TRBJ2-3|TRBV5-1
CASRGRLAGGSTDTQYF
>TRBJ2-7|TRBV5-4
CASSPTGTSGRDF
>TRBJ1-4|TRBV5-1
CASSSDATNEKLFF
>TRBJ1-5|TRBV20-1
CSASQQGNSNQPQHF
>TRBJ2-6|TRBV15
CATSRDLGQGYGANVLTF
>TRBJ2-7|TRBV3-1/TRBV3-2
CASSQVFGQPYEQYF
>TRBJ2-3|TRBV9
CASSVGLAGGQTDTQYF
>TRBJ1-1|TRBV2
CASSDQAQAAEAFF
>TRBJ1-1|TRBV12-5
CASGLTDMNTEAFF
>TRBJ2-5|TRBV27
CASSLWLGGQETQYF
>TRBJ2-5|TRBV19
CASSMVLRGTQYF
>TRBJ2-7|TRBV28
CASSGTGFYEQYF
>TRBJ1-1|TRBV5-6
CASSPGSGLTEAFF